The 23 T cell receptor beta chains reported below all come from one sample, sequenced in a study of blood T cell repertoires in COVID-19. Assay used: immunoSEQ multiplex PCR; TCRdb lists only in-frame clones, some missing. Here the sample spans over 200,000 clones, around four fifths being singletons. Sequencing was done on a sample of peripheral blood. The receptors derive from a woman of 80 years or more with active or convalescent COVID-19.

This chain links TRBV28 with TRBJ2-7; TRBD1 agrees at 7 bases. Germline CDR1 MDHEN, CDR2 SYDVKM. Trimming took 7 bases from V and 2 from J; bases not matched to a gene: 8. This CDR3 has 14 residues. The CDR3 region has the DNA TGTGCCAGCACCCCGACAGGGCGTCCCTACGAGCAGTACTTC. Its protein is CASTPTGRPYEQYF.

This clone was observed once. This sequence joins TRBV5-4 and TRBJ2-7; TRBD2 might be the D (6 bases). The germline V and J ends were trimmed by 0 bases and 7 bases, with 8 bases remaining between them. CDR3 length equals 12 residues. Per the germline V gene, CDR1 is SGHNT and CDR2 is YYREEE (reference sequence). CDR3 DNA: TGTGCCAGCAGCTTGGGAGGGAGGGAGCAGTACTTC. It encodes CASSLGGREQYF. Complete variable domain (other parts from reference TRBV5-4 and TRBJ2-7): ETGVTQSPTHLIKTRGQQVTLRCSSQSGHNTVSWYQQALGQGPQFIFQYYREEENGRGNFPPRFSGLQFPNYSSELNVNALELDDSALYLCASSLGGREQYFGPGTRLTVT.

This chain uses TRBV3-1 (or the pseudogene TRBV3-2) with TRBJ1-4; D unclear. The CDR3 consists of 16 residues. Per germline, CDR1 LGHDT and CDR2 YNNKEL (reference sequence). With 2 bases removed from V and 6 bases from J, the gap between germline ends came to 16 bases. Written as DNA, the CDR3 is TGTGCCAGCAGCCAAACTAGAAGCAGGAATTATGAAAAACTGTTTTTT. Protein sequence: CASSQTRSRNYEKLFF.

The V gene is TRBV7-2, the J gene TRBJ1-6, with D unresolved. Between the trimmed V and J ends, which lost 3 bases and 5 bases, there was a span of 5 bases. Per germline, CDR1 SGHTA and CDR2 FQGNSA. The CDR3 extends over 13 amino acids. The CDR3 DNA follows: TGTGCCAGCAGCTTCGTCGATAATTCACCCCTCCACTTT. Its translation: CASSFVDNSPLHF.

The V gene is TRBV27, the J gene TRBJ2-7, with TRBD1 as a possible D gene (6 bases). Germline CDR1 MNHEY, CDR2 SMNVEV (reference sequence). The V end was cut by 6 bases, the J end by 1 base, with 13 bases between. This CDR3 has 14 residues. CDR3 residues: CASSRVQGSYEQYF. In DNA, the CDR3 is TGTGCCAGCAGCCGGGTTCAGGGGTCCTACGAGCAGTACTTC.

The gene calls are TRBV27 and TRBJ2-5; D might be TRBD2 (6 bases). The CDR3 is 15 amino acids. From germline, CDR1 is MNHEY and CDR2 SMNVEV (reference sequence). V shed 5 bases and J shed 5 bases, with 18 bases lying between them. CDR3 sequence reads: CASSSRLVRHETQYF. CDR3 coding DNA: TGTGCCAGCAGTAGCCGACTAGTTCGGCACGAGACCCAGTACTTC.

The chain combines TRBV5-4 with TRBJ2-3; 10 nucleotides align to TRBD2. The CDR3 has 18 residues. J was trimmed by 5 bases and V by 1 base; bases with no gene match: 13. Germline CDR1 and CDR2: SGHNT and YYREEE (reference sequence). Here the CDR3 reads CASSLRLAGARREDTQYF. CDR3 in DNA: TGTGCCAGCAGCTTGAGGCTAGCGGGGGCCCGGCGGGAAGATACGCAGTATTTT.

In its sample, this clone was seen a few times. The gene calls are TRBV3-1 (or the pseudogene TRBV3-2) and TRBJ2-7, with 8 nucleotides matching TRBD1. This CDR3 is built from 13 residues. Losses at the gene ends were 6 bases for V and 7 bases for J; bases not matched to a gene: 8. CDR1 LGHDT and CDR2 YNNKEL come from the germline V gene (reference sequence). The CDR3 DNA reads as TGTGCCAGCAGAAACCAGGGGGCTGGAGAGCAGTACTTC. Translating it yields CASRNQGAGEQYF.

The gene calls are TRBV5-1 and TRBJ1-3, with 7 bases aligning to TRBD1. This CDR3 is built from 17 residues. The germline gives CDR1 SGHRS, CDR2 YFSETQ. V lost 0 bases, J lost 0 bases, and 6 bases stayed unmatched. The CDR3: CASSLGTDRLSGNTIYF. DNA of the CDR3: TGCGCCAGCAGCTTGGGGACGGACAGGCTCTCTGGAAACACCATATATTTT. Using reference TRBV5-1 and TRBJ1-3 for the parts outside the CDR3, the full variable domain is KAGVTQTPRYLIKTRGQQVTLSCSPISGHRSVSWYQQTPGQGLQFLFEYFSETQRNKGNFPGRFSGRQFSNSRSEMNVSTLELGDSALYLCASSLGTDRLSGNTIYFGEGSWLTVV.

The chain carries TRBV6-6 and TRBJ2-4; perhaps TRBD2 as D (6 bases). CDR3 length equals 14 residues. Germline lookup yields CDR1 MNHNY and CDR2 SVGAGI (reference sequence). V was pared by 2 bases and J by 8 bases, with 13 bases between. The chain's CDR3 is CASSYVAREDIQYF. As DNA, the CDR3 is TGTGCCAGCAGTTACGTCGCCAGGGAGGACATTCAGTACTTC.

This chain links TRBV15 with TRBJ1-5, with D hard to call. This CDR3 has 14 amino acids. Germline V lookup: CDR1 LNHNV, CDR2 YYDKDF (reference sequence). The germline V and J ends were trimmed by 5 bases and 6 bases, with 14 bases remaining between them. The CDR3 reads CATSPTGWVQPQHF. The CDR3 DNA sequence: TGTGCCACCAGCCCAACGGGGTGGGTTCAGCCCCAGCATTTT. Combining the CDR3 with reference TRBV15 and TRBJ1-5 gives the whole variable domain DAMVIQNPRYQVTQFGKPVTLSCSQTLNHNVMYWYQQKSSQAPKLLFHYYDKDFNNEADTPDNFQSRRPNTSFCFLDIRSPGLGDTAMYLCATSPTGWVQPQHFGDGTRLSIL.

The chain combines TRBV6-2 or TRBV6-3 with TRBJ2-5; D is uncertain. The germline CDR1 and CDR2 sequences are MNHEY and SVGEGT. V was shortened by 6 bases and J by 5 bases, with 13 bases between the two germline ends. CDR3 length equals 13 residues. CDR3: CASSLVLVETQYF. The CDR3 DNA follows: TGTGCCAGCAGCCTCGTGCTAGTGGAGACCCAGTACTTC.

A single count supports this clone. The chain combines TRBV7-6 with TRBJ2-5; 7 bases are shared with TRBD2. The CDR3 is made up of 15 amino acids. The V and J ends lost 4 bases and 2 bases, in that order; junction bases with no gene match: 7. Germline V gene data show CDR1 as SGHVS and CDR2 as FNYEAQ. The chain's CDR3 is CASSYGGRGQETQYF. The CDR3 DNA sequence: TGTGCCAGCAGCTATGGTGGGCGGGGGCAAGAGACCCAGTACTTC.

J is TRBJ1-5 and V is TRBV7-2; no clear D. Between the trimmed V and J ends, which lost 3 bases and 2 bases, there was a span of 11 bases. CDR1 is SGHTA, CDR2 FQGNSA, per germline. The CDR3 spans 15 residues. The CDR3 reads CASSFRTGRNQPQHF. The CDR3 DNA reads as TGTGCCAGCAGCTTCCGGACTGGACGCAATCAGCCCCAGCATTTT. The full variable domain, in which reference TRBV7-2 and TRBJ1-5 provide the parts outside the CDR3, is GAGVSQSPSNKVTEKGKDVELRCDPISGHTALYWYRQSLGQGLEFLIYFQGNSAPDKSGLPSDRFSAERTGGSVSTLTIQRTQQEDSAVYLCASSFRTGRNQPQHFGDGTRLSIL.

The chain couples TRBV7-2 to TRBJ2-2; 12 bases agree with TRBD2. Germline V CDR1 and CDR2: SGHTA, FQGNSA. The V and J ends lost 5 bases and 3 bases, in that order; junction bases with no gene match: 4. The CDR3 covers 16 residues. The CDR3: CASSPGLAGYTGELFF. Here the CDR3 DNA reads TGTGCCAGCAGCCCAGGACTAGCGGGGTACACCGGGGAGCTGTTTTTT.

CDR3 nucleotide sequence: TGTGCCTGGTCTCCGGGACAGTCAGCAGATGAGCAGTACTTC. This gives the protein CAWSPGQSADEQYF. The chain carries TRBV30 and TRBJ2-7; TRBD1 matches at 7 bases. Losses at the gene ends were 5 bases for V and 7 bases for J; bases not matched to a gene: 14. Germline V CDR1 and CDR2: GTSNPN, SVGIG (reference sequence). This CDR3 has 14 residues.

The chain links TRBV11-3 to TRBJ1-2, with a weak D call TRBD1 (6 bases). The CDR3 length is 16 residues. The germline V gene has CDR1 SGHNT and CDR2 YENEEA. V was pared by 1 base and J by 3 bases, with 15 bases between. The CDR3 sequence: CASSLAAGAGHYGYTF. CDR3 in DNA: TGTGCCAGCAGCTTAGCTGCGGGGGCGGGTCACTATGGCTACACCTTC. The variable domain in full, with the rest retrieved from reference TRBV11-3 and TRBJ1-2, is EAGVVQSPRYKIIEKKQPVAFWCNPISGHNTLYWYLQNLGQGPELLIRYENEEAVDDSQLPKDRFSAERLKGVDSTLKIQPAELGDSAVYLCASSLAAGAGHYGYTFGSGTRLTVV.

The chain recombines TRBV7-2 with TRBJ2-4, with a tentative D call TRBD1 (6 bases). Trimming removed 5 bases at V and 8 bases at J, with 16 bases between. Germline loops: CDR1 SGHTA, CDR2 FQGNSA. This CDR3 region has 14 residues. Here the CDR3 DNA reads TGTGCCAGCAGCCTCGGGACATTTCCGGACATTCAGTACTTC. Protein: CASSLGTFPDIQYF.

The CDR3 region has the DNA TGTGCCAGCAGTTCCGGGGGGACAGGGGGAACAAACACTGAAGCTTTCTTT. Translated, it gives CASSSGGTGGTNTEAFF. V gene TRBV6-2 or TRBV6-3 combines with J gene TRBJ1-1; 11 nucleotides align to TRBD1. V shed 4 bases and J 2 bases; nucleotides not matched to a gene: 9. CDR3 length: 17 amino acids. The germline CDR1 and CDR2 sequences are MNHEY and SVGEGT.

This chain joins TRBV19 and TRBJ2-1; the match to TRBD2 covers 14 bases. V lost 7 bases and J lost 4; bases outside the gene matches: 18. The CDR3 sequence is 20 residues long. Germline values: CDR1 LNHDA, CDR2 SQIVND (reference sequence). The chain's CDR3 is CASTPGVPTSGRARYNEQFF. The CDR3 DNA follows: TGTGCCAGTACACCTGGTGTCCCGACTAGCGGGAGGGCCCGGTACAATGAGCAGTTCTTC.

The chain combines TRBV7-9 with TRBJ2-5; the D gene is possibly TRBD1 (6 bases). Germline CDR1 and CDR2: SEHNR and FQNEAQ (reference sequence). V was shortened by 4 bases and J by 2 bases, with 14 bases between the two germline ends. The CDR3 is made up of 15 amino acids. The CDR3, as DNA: TGTGCCAGCAGCTCACACACTCAGGGGCAAGAGACCCAGTACTTC. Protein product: CASSSHTQGQETQYF.

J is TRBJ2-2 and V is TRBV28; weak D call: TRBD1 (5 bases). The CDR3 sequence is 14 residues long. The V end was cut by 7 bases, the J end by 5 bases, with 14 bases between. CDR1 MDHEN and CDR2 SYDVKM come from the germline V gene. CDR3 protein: CASITGSWTGELFF. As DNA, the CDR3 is TGTGCCAGCATCACAGGCAGTTGGACCGGGGAGCTGTTTTTT.

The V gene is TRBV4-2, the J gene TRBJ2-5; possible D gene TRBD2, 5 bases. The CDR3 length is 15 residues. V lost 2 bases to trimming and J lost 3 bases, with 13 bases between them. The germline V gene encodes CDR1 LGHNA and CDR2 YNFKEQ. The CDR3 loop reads CASSQSGLSEETQYF. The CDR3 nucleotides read TGTGCCAGCAGCCAATCCGGACTGTCAGAAGAGACCCAGTACTTC.